These 20 T cell receptor beta chains were all obtained from the same sample, sequenced in a study of cytotoxic CD8 clonotypes in ibrutinib-treated CLL. Clones were sequenced by immunoSEQ multiplex PCR, and TCRdb holds only the in-frame ones, with some missing. This table holds approximately 300,000 clones, about 77% found once. The starting material was PBMCs, obtained before ibrutinib treatment. The receptor set was obtained from a human donor with chronic lymphocytic leukemia.

The chain has TRBV9 and TRBJ2-1, with 9 bases matching TRBD2. The CDR3 extends over 14 amino acids. Germline loops: CDR1 SGDLS, CDR2 YYNGEE. Germline trimming cut 1 base from V and 8 bases from J; bases unmatched to any gene: 4. CDR3 in DNA: TGTGCCAGCAGCGTATTAGCGGGAGCTTATGAGCAGTTCTTC. Amino acid sequence: CASSVLAGAYEQFF.

This CDR3 is CASSESGIQETQYF. Written as DNA, the CDR3 is TGCGCCAGCAGTGAATCCGGGATCCAAGAGACCCAGTACTTC. The chain links TRBV10-1 to TRBJ2-5; possibly TRBD2 for D (5 bases). This CDR3 has 14 residues. The V end was cut by 3 bases, the J end by 1 base, with 9 bases between. Germline assignment: CDR1 WNHNN and CDR2 SYGVQD (reference sequence).

This chain joins TRBV2 and TRBJ2-3; 9 nucleotides agree with TRBD2. The CDR3 extends over 15 amino acids. From germline, CDR1 is SNHLY and CDR2 FYNNEI. J gave up 5 bases and V 5 bases, and 8 bases lay outside the gene matches. Here the CDR3 DNA reads TGTGCCAGCAGTCCCCTAGCGGGATTCGGAGATACGCAGTATTTT. This codes for CASSPLAGFGDTQYF.

The rearrangement joins TRBV18 to TRBJ1-5, with TRBD1 matching over 8 bases. Germline lookup yields CDR1 KGHSH and CDR2 LQKENI. The V gene end was trimmed by 3 bases and the J gene end by 3 bases; junction bases not matched to a gene: 7. There are 16 residues in the CDR3. This CDR3 is CASSPTGGIINQPQHF. The CDR3 DNA reads TGTGCCAGCTCACCCACAGGGGGAATTATCAATCAGCCCCAGCATTTT.

This chain links TRBV30 with TRBJ1-5; 9 bases fit TRBD1. CDR1 and CDR2 (germline): GTSNPN, SVGIG (reference sequence). There are 14 residues in the CDR3. The V segment lost 4 bases and the J segment 4 bases; nucleotides outside the gene matches: 5. The CDR3 DNA is TGTGCCTGGAACCGGGACAGGGCGAATCAGCCCCAGCATTTT. Its translation: CAWNRDRANQPQHF. Drawing the rest from reference TRBV30 and TRBJ1-5, the complete variable domain is SQTIHQWPATLVQPVGSPLSLECTVEGTSNPNLYWYRQAAGRGLQLLFYSVGIGQISSEVPQNLSASRPQDRQFILSSKKLLLSDSGFYLCAWNRDRANQPQHFGDGTRLSIL.

V gene TRBV6-5 combines with J gene TRBJ2-1; D gene unclear. The CDR3 totals 16 residues. The germline V and J ends were trimmed by 2 bases and 0 bases, with 11 bases remaining between them. Germline CDR1 reads MNHEY; CDR2 reads SVGAGI. The DNA of the CDR3 is TGTGCCAGCAGTTACCTAGGCAGAAGCTCCTACAATGAGCAGTTCTTC. Encoded protein: CASSYLGRSSYNEQFF.

This clone has just one count. The genes are TRBV29-1 and TRBJ1-1; 10 bases align to TRBD1. There are 14 residues in the CDR3. Germline V CDR1 and CDR2: SQVTM, ANQGSEA. With V trimmed by 7 bases and J by 6 bases, 11 bases remained unmatched. CDR3 in DNA: TGCAGCGCCGGGGACAGGGGTATGACGGCTGAAGCTTTCTTT. Translation: CSAGDRGMTAEAFF.

The V gene is TRBV9, the J gene TRBJ1-6; D unresolved. CDR1 and CDR2 from the germline V gene are SGDLS and YYNGEE. V lost 4 bases, J lost 9 bases, and 8 bases lay in between. The CDR3 consists of 12 residues. CDR3: CASSSEFSPLHF. The CDR3, as DNA: TGTGCCAGCAGCAGTGAGTTTTCACCCCTCCACTTT. Using reference TRBV9 and TRBJ1-6 for the parts outside the CDR3, the full variable domain is DSGVTQTPKHLITATGQRVTLRCSPRSGDLSVYWYQQSLDQGLQFLIQYYNGEERAKGNILERFSAQQFPDLHSELNLSSLELGDSALYFCASSSEFSPLHFGNGTRLTVT.

This rearrangement joins TRBV30 to TRBJ2-1; either TRBD1 or TRBD2 may supply D (5 bases each). The CDR3 has 12 residues. CDR1 is GTSNPN, CDR2 SVGIG, per germline (reference sequence). Trimming took off 3 bases at V and 9 bases at J, with 12 bases between the two ends. CDR3 nucleotides: TGTGCCTGGAGACGGGGCAGGAGTGAGCAGTTCTTC. Protein: CAWRRGRSEQFF. Combining the CDR3 with reference TRBV30 and TRBJ2-1 gives the whole variable domain SQTIHQWPATLVQPVGSPLSLECTVEGTSNPNLYWYRQAAGRGLQLLFYSVGIGQISSEVPQNLSASRPQDRQFILSSKKLLLSDSGFYLCAWRRGRSEQFFGPGTRLTVL.

This sequence joins TRBV2 and TRBJ2-2, with D unclear. V gave up 7 bases and J gave up 5 bases, with 17 bases separating them. The CDR3 sequence is 15 residues long. Looked up from germline, CDR1 is SNHLY and CDR2 is FYNNEI. CDR3 nucleotides: TGTGCCAGCACCCAACAGTTGGAAGGGACCGGGGAGCTGTTTTTT. Amino acids: CASTQQLEGTGELFF. Full variable domain (rest looked up from reference TRBV2 and TRBJ2-2): EPEVTQTPSHQVTQMGQEVILRCVPISNHLYFYWYRQILGQKVEFLVSFYNNEISEKSEIFDDQFSVERPDGSNFTLKIRSTKLEDSAMYFCASTQQLEGTGELFFGEGSRLTVL.

The rearrangement joins TRBV28 to TRBJ1-1; D is possibly TRBD1 (6 bases). CDR3 size: 15 residues. V was cut by 2 bases and J by 0 bases, with 10 bases left in between. The germline V gene has CDR1 MDHEN and CDR2 SYDVKM. The CDR3, as DNA: TGTGCCAGCAGTTTAACAGGGAACATGAACACTGAAGCTTTCTTT. It specifies CASSLTGNMNTEAFF.

This clone was recorded once. The rearrangement links TRBV18 to TRBJ2-1; D unclear. Trimming cost V 2 bases and J 5 bases, with 7 bases left between them. This CDR3 has 13 residues. CDR1 is KGHSH and CDR2 is LQKENI in the germline V gene. DNA for the CDR3: TGTGCCAGCTCACCAGGGCTAAACAATGAGCAGTTCTTC. Protein: CASSPGLNNEQFF.

This chain joins TRBV25-1 and TRBJ2-1; 11 bases are a match to TRBD2. Germline CDR1 and CDR2: MGHDK and SYGVNS. V shed 5 bases and J 4 bases; nucleotides not matched to a gene: 4. This CDR3 spans 15 amino acids. CDR3 amino acids: CASSRGLAVYNEQFF. Here the CDR3 DNA reads TGTGCCAGCAGTAGGGGACTAGCGGTTTACAATGAGCAGTTCTTC.

The gene calls are TRBV5-1 and TRBJ2-1; possibly TRBD1 for D (5 bases). The CDR3 totals 15 residues. Looked up from germline, CDR1 is SGHRS and CDR2 is YFSETQ. V was clipped by 0 bases and J by 3 bases, with 10 bases between them. The CDR3 DNA sequence: TGCGCCAGCAGCTTGGAGCAGGGTGTCTACAATGAGCAGTTCTTC. Encoded protein: CASSLEQGVYNEQFF.

The chain carries TRBV29-1 and TRBJ2-7, with a possible D match to TRBD2 (7 bases). Trimming pared 6 bases from V and 5 bases from J, leaving 20 bases between. Germline values: CDR1 SQVTM, CDR2 ANQGSEA. The length of the CDR3 is 14 residues. CDR3 in DNA: TGCAGCGTCGGAGGGCGGGGGCCAGGCGACGAGCAGTACTTC. As protein: CSVGGRGPGDEQYF.

This sequence joins TRBV27 and TRBJ1-1; D unresolved. Per germline, CDR1 MNHEY and CDR2 SMNVEV (reference sequence). V dropped 1 base and J dropped 3 bases, with 6 bases sitting between them. CDR3 length equals 13 residues. The CDR3, as DNA: TGTGCCAGCAGTTTATGGAAGTACACTGAAGCTTTCTTT. This codes for CASSLWKYTEAFF.

The chain carries TRBV6-6 and TRBJ2-7; D gene ambiguous. The V end was cut by 3 bases, the J end by 4 bases, with 10 bases between. This CDR3 has 13 amino acids. Per the germline V gene, CDR1 is MNHNY and CDR2 is SVGAGI (reference sequence). The CDR3 DNA is TGTGCCAGCAGTTATTCATCGTTTTACGAGCAGTACTTC. Translated, it gives CASSYSSFYEQYF.

The gene calls are TRBV18 and TRBJ1-5; D is uncertain. The V end was cut by 6 bases, the J end by 0 bases, with 12 bases between. Germline lookup yields CDR1 KGHSH and CDR2 LQKENI. The CDR3 runs to 15 residues. The CDR3 spells CASSKTSYSNQPQHF. DNA for the CDR3: TGTGCCAGCTCTAAGACAAGTTATAGCAATCAGCCCCAGCATTTT.

The rearrangement joins TRBV7-9 to TRBJ1-1, with 9 bases identical to TRBD1. Trimming took 3 bases from V and 3 from J; bases not matched to a gene: 5. The CDR3 is 15 residues long. Germline CDR1 SEHNR, CDR2 FQNEAQ (reference sequence). The CDR3 coding sequence is TGTGCCAGCAGCTTGGACAGGGGCTTGGACACTGAAGCTTTCTTT. It codes for CASSLDRGLDTEAFF.

The chain combines TRBV28 with TRBJ2-1, with a tentative D call TRBD2 (6 bases). This CDR3 region has 18 residues. The V gene lost 3 bases and the J gene lost 4 bases, with 22 bases spanning the gap. The V gene's germline CDR1 is MDHEN and CDR2 SYDVKM. The DNA of the CDR3 is TGTGCCAGCAGTTTGTACACGAGGATCGGGAGAAGGTACAATGAGCAGTTCTTC. Amino acids: CASSLYTRIGRRYNEQFF.